This TCR delta chain stems from a study of gamma-delta T cells after stem cell transplantation. With regard to this clone: This DNA translates differently at residue 6 from the TCRdb protein, which is that of a much larger clone; a read error is likely, and the protein shown is the DNA's own translation.

TCRdb ran CATT on the RT-PCR reads. Of over a thousand delta-chain clones in the sample, 1.9% were seen once. This CDR3 contains 18 residues. J was trimmed by 1 base and V by 0 bases; bases with no gene match: 7. Germline assignment: CDR1 GEAIGNYY and CDR2 EKD. The rearrangement uses TRDV2 and TRDJ1; TRDD3 agrees at 13 bases. The sequence was obtained from a human donor. It is not recorded whose cells these are; they may come from a transplant donor. Sequenced input: gamma-delta T cells. CDR3 coding DNA: TGTGCCTGTGACACCATCGGTACTGGGGGATACGCCACCGATAAACTCATCTTT. Encoded protein: CACDTIGTGGYATDKLIF.